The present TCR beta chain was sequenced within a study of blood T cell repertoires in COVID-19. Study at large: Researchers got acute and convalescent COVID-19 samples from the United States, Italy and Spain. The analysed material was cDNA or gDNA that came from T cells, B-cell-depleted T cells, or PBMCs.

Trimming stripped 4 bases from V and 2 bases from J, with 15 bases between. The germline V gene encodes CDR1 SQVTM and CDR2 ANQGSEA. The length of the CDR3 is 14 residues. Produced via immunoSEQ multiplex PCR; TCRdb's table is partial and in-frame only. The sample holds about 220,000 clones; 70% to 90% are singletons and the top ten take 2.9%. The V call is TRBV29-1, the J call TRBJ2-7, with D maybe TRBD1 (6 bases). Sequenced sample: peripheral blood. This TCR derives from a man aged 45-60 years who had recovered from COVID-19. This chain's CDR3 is CSVVSGQGTYEQYF. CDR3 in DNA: TGCAGCGTTGTCTCTGGGCAGGGGACCTACGAGCAGTACTTC.